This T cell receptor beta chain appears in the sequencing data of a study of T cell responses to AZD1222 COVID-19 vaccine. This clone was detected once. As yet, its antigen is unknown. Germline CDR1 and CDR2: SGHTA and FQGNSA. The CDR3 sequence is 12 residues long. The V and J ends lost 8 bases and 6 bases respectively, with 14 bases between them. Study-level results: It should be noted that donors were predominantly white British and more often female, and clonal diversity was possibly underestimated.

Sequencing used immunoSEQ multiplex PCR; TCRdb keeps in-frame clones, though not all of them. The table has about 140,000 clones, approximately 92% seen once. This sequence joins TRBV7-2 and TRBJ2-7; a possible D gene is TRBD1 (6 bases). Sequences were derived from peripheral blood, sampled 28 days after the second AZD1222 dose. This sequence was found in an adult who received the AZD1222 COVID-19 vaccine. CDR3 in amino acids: CASGNTGPEQYF. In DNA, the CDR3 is TGTGCCAGCGGTAATACAGGGCCCGAGCAGTACTTC.